The rows below give T cell receptor beta chains drawn from one sample of a study of blood T cell repertoires in COVID-19. Using immunoSEQ multiplex PCR, the repertoire was profiled, and TCRdb retains in-frame clones only, with some absent. This sample has about 180,000 clones, with about 88% found just once. Sequenced material: PBMCs or T cells enriched from blood (not recorded which). The receptors shown here come from a woman aged 18-30 years who had recovered from COVID-19. Each CDR3 is given with its conserved first and last residue. The order of the fields is CDR3 DNA, CDR3 protein, D gene, V gene, clone size, J gene. D genes are given only for firm matches. Clone sizes are given selectively: once, few, many, or a class where the clone is expanded.

cdr3_nt: TGTGCCAGTAGTATCTCAGGGGGCGTTCGGGTTGGCTACACCTTC
cdr3_aa: CASSISGGVRVGYTF
d_call: TRBD1
v_call: TRBV19
clone_size: NA
j_call: TRBJ1-2

cdr3_nt: TGTGCCAGCAGTCCGGACCGCTCGGGGGGTGGGGATCAGCCCCAGCATTTT
cdr3_aa: CASSPDRSGGGDQPQHF
d_call: NA
v_call: TRBV27
clone_size: NA
j_call: TRBJ1-5

cdr3_nt: TGTGCCAGCAGCGTAGTAGGGGGTAAAGAGGGCGGCACCGGGGAGCTGTTTTTT
cdr3_aa: CASSVVGGKEGGTGELFF
d_call: NA
v_call: TRBV9
clone_size: NA
j_call: TRBJ2-2

cdr3_nt: TGTGCCAGCAGTTACTTTCTCCAGGGGACAGATACGCAGTATTTT
cdr3_aa: CASSYFLQGTDTQYF
d_call: NA
v_call: TRBV6-2/TRBV6-3
clone_size: NA
j_call: TRBJ2-3

cdr3_nt: TGTGCCAGCGGACTAACCCGGACAGGGCACACTGAAGCTTTCTTT
cdr3_aa: CASGLTRTGHTEAFF
d_call: TRBD1
v_call: TRBV6-5
clone_size: NA
j_call: TRBJ1-1

cdr3_nt: TGTGCCAGCACCGGTTATCCAGGGTACAATGAGCAGTTCTTC
cdr3_aa: CASTGYPGYNEQFF
d_call: NA
v_call: TRBV27
clone_size: NA
j_call: TRBJ2-1

cdr3_nt: TGTGCCAGCAGCTTGGGGGCCCTGGGAGGAGTGTACGGGGAGCTGTTTTTT
cdr3_aa: CASSLGALGGVYGELFF
d_call: NA
v_call: TRBV5-6
clone_size: NA
j_call: TRBJ2-2

cdr3_nt: TGTGCCAGCAGGGAACTGGGACTAGCGGGAGCGATACCTGACGAGCAGTACTTC
cdr3_aa: CASRELGLAGAIPDEQYF
d_call: TRBD2
v_call: TRBV6-1
clone_size: once
j_call: TRBJ2-7

cdr3_nt: TGTGCCAGCAGCCCATTGGGACAGGGAAACACTGAAGCTTTCTTT
cdr3_aa: CASSPLGQGNTEAFF
d_call: TRBD1
v_call: TRBV9
clone_size: NA
j_call: TRBJ1-1

cdr3_nt: TGTGCCAGTAGTATAGATCAACCAGGAAGCGGCCCCCAGCATTTT
cdr3_aa: CASSIDQPGSGPQHF
d_call: NA
v_call: TRBV19
clone_size: NA
j_call: TRBJ1-5

cdr3_nt: TGTGCCAGCACTGCCGGCGGACAGTACAATGAGCAGTTCTTC
cdr3_aa: CASTAGGQYNEQFF
d_call: NA
v_call: TRBV2
clone_size: NA
j_call: TRBJ2-1

cdr3_nt: TGTGCCAGCAGCCCGCGGGAGCGGGGGGCGTTATACCAAGAGACCCAGTACTTC
cdr3_aa: CASSPRERGALYQETQYF
d_call: TRBD2
v_call: TRBV7-9
clone_size: NA
j_call: TRBJ2-5

cdr3_nt: TGTGCCACCAGCCTTGCGGGCCCCTACGAGCAGTACTTC
cdr3_aa: CATSLAGPYEQYF
d_call: NA
v_call: TRBV15
clone_size: NA
j_call: TRBJ2-7

cdr3_nt: TGTGCCAGCAGCTTGCTTGTACAGGGTGGTAACACTGAAGCTTTCTTT
cdr3_aa: CASSLLVQGGNTEAFF
d_call: NA
v_call: TRBV5-5
clone_size: many
j_call: TRBJ1-1

cdr3_nt: TGTGCCAGCAGCTTAGACGCACTAGCGGGAGTGGAGCAGTTCTTC
cdr3_aa: CASSLDALAGVEQFF
d_call: TRBD2
v_call: TRBV7-6
clone_size: NA
j_call: TRBJ2-1

cdr3_nt: TGTGCCAGTAGGAATACAGGTAGAGCTAACTATGGCTACACCTTC
cdr3_aa: CASRNTGRANYGYTF
d_call: NA
v_call: TRBV19
clone_size: NA
j_call: TRBJ1-2

cdr3_nt: TGTGCCAGCAGCTTAATGCCGCGTGGTGAAAAACTGTTTTTT
cdr3_aa: CASSLMPRGEKLFF
d_call: NA
v_call: TRBV11-2
clone_size: once
j_call: TRBJ1-4

cdr3_nt: TGTGCCAGCAGTTGGGGAGTCGCCGGGGAGCTGTTTTTT
cdr3_aa: CASSWGVAGELFF
d_call: NA
v_call: TRBV28
clone_size: NA
j_call: TRBJ2-2

cdr3_nt: TGTGCCAGCAGCCTCTATTCAGGGGGCTACACCTTC
cdr3_aa: CASSLYSGGYTF
d_call: NA
v_call: TRBV3-1/TRBV3-2
clone_size: NA
j_call: TRBJ1-2

cdr3_nt: TGCAGTGCGGCCTCAGATACGCAGTATTTT
cdr3_aa: CSAASDTQYF
d_call: NA
v_call: TRBV20-1
clone_size: NA
j_call: TRBJ2-3

cdr3_nt: TGTGCCACCAGCAGTCGGGTATACTACGAGCAGTACTTC
cdr3_aa: CATSSRVYYEQYF
d_call: NA
v_call: TRBV15
clone_size: NA
j_call: TRBJ2-7

cdr3_nt: TGTGCTACTACGGGGATCGCGCGGAACACCGGGGAGCTGTTTTTT
cdr3_aa: CATTGIARNTGELFF
d_call: NA
v_call: TRBV11-1
clone_size: NA
j_call: TRBJ2-2

cdr3_nt: TGTGCCAGCTCACCCGAGGGGGCATCCTACAATGAGCAGTTCTTC
cdr3_aa: CASSPEGASYNEQFF
d_call: TRBD1
v_call: TRBV18
clone_size: NA
j_call: TRBJ2-1

cdr3_nt: TGTGCCAGCAGTTTTGAGGGTAAGGGCAATCAGCCCCAGCATTTT
cdr3_aa: CASSFEGKGNQPQHF
d_call: NA
v_call: TRBV28
clone_size: NA
j_call: TRBJ1-5

cdr3_nt: TGTGCCAGCAGTTACCCAGCACCCCTCCACTTT
cdr3_aa: CASSYPAPLHF
d_call: NA
v_call: TRBV6-2/TRBV6-3
clone_size: NA
j_call: TRBJ1-6

cdr3_nt: TGTGCCAGCAGAAGCTATAGCGGGGATTACAATGAGCAGTTCTTC
cdr3_aa: CASRSYSGDYNEQFF
d_call: TRBD2
v_call: TRBV28
clone_size: NA
j_call: TRBJ2-1

cdr3_nt: TGTGCCAGCAGGCCCCGAGCGGCGCAAGAGACCCAGTACTTC
cdr3_aa: CASRPRAAQETQYF
d_call: NA
v_call: TRBV2
clone_size: NA
j_call: TRBJ2-5

cdr3_nt: TGTGCCAGCACCGGGAGCCATAACTACGAGCAGTACTTC
cdr3_aa: CASTGSHNYEQYF
d_call: NA
v_call: TRBV28
clone_size: NA
j_call: TRBJ2-7

cdr3_nt: TGTGCCAGCAGCTTGGTGGCAGGGGGCTTCGAGCAGTACTTC
cdr3_aa: CASSLVAGGFEQYF
d_call: TRBD1
v_call: TRBV5-6
clone_size: NA
j_call: TRBJ2-7

cdr3_nt: TGTGCCAGCAGCTTAGTCGGGCTAGCGGGGGATCTAGCCAAAAACATTCAGTACTTC
cdr3_aa: CASSLVGLAGDLAKNIQYF
d_call: TRBD2
v_call: TRBV11-2
clone_size: few
j_call: TRBJ2-4

cdr3_nt: TGTGCCAGCAGTTTCGGACAGTCAGTCTATGGCTACACCTTC
cdr3_aa: CASSFGQSVYGYTF
d_call: NA
v_call: TRBV27
clone_size: NA
j_call: TRBJ1-2

cdr3_nt: TGTGCCAGCAACCCACGTAGGGCAGGGGGAGAGTTCTTC
cdr3_aa: CASNPRRAGGEFF
d_call: TRBD1
v_call: TRBV5-8
clone_size: NA
j_call: TRBJ2-1

cdr3_nt: NA
cdr3_aa: CASSVGFWRGGDEQFF
d_call: NA
v_call: TRBV9
clone_size: NA
j_call: TRBJ2-1

cdr3_nt: TGCGCCAGCAGTGTGGCGGGTGTGCGGGATACGCAGTATTTT
cdr3_aa: CASSVAGVRDTQYF
d_call: NA
v_call: TRBV10-2
clone_size: NA
j_call: TRBJ2-3

cdr3_nt: TGTGCCAGCAGCTTAGAGGGAGGGGAGGGGAATGAAGCTTTCTTT
cdr3_aa: CASSLEGGEGNEAFF
d_call: NA
v_call: TRBV7-9
clone_size: once
j_call: TRBJ1-1

cdr3_nt: TGCGCCAGCAGCTGGGGACTTTCCGCGGATACGCAGTATTTT
cdr3_aa: CASSWGLSADTQYF
d_call: NA
v_call: TRBV5-1
clone_size: NA
j_call: TRBJ2-3

cdr3_nt: TGTGCCAGCAGTTCTCAATCAGCGGGGAAGAATGAGCAGTTCTTC
cdr3_aa: CASSSQSAGKNEQFF
d_call: TRBD2
v_call: TRBV25-1
clone_size: NA
j_call: TRBJ2-1

cdr3_nt: TGTGCCAGCAGCTCGACAGTTGAAGCTTTCTTT
cdr3_aa: CASSSTVEAFF
d_call: NA
v_call: TRBV11-2
clone_size: many
j_call: TRBJ1-1

cdr3_nt: TGTGCCAGCAAACGAGGGACAGACAATAATTCACCCCTCCACTTT
cdr3_aa: CASKRGTDNNSPLHF
d_call: TRBD1
v_call: TRBV25-1
clone_size: NA
j_call: TRBJ1-6

cdr3_nt: TGCGCCAGCAGCCAAGAACACGGGGTAGGCTACGAGCAGTACTTC
cdr3_aa: CASSQEHGVGYEQYF
d_call: NA
v_call: TRBV4-1
clone_size: NA
j_call: TRBJ2-7

cdr3_nt: TGTGCCAGCATAGCGGGGGGGCCAGATACGCAGTATTTT
cdr3_aa: CASIAGGPDTQYF
d_call: TRBD2
v_call: TRBV28
clone_size: NA
j_call: TRBJ2-3

cdr3_nt: TGCAGCGTCACTCCCCAGGGGAAAAACACTGAAGCTTTCTTT
cdr3_aa: CSVTPQGKNTEAFF
d_call: NA
v_call: TRBV29-1
clone_size: NA
j_call: TRBJ1-1

cdr3_nt: TGTGCCAGCCCGCCCGGGGGGATGGGTGATGTAGAGTTCTTC
cdr3_aa: CASPPGGMGDVEFF
d_call: NA
v_call: TRBV21-1
clone_size: NA
j_call: TRBJ2-1

cdr3_nt: TGTGCCAGCAGCCAAGTACGCGGGAGGGCCCCCTCTAATGAGCAGTTCTTC
cdr3_aa: CASSQVRGRAPSNEQFF
d_call: TRBD2
v_call: TRBV3-1/TRBV3-2
clone_size: many
j_call: TRBJ2-1

cdr3_nt: TGTGCCAGCAGCCCAGGCACAGGGGCCTATGGCTACACCTTC
cdr3_aa: CASSPGTGAYGYTF
d_call: TRBD1
v_call: TRBV3-1/TRBV3-2
clone_size: NA
j_call: TRBJ1-2

cdr3_nt: TGTGCCAGCAGAAGCCGGGGCCAAGAGACCCAGTACTTC
cdr3_aa: CASRSRGQETQYF
d_call: NA
v_call: TRBV6-5
clone_size: NA
j_call: TRBJ2-5

cdr3_nt: TGTGCCAGCAGTTTACCGGTCCGGTACCAATCCACCGGGGAGCTGTTTTTT
cdr3_aa: CASSLPVRYQSTGELFF
d_call: NA
v_call: TRBV28
clone_size: NA
j_call: TRBJ2-2

cdr3_nt: TGTGCCAGCAGCTTGGGACTAGGTAATGAGCAGTTCTTC
cdr3_aa: CASSLGLGNEQFF
d_call: TRBD2
v_call: TRBV7-3
clone_size: NA
j_call: TRBJ2-1